This TCR beta chain comes out of a study of tumor-infiltrating lymphocytes in primary liver carcinoma. Looking at the study overall: The patients included men and women who were aged 30 to 69 years. Tumors measured roughly 4 to 11 cm and were stage T1-T3 N0M0. Samples returned roughly 3.5 to 7.13 million productive TCRbeta reads each. Read depth did not differ significantly between tissue types. Study-level points and caveats: Comparison of CD4+ and CD8+ repertoires was precluded by bulk unsorted samples.

Germline DNA was also extracted, and blood RNA was taken from unsorted whole blood. A single count supports this clonotype. Its antigen is still unknown. At one end the junction does not follow the germline gene, possibly because of a read error. Priming with a constant-region primer yielded TCR beta cDNA from about 540 ng total RNA. Three nested multiplex PCR rounds, a slightly modified ARM-PCR, produced the libraries for TCR beta. PCR rounds one and two used TRBV1-TRBV30 forward primers with a C-beta reverse primer for around 10 cycles each. TCRdb reanalysed the multiplex PCR reads using MiXCR and keeps one entry per CDR3 protein. This table has approximately 330,000 distinct CDR3 sequences, less than 75% appearing once. Germline lookup yields CDR1 SGHAT and CDR2 FQNNGV. The CDR3 runs 15 residues.

Specimen: peripheral blood. This TCR was recovered from a man between 40 and 49 years old with primary liver carcinoma and hepatitis B virus infection. The chain couples TRBV11-2 to TRBJ2-7; 8 bases map to TRBD2. The CDR3 here is CTSSLRLAGYYEQYF. DNA for the CDR3: TGTACCAGCAGCTTAAGGCTAGCGGGCTACTACGAGCAGTACTTC.